Listed here are 28 T cell receptor beta chains from one sample, sequenced in a study of T cell responses to AZD1222 COVID-19 vaccine. TCRdb's copy holds only in-frame clones and misses some; the assay was immunoSEQ multiplex PCR. The table has some 170,000 clones, about 92% seen once. The sample consisted of peripheral blood, taken on day 0 of AZD1222 vaccination. All receptors derive from an adult in good health.

This clone appeared a single time. The J gene is TRBJ1-2, the V gene TRBV28, with 12 bases lining up with TRBD1. Germline CDR1 is MDHEN and CDR2 is SYDVKM. This CDR3 spans 20 amino acids. V shed 5 bases and J 1 base; nucleotides not matched to a gene: 17. CDR3 in DNA: TGTGCCAGCAGTACACCCTCGGGACAGGGGGCGCGAAGGGATAACTATGGCTACACCTTC. It codes for CASSTPSGQGARRDNYGYTF.

V is TRBV19 and J is TRBJ1-6, with a possible D match to TRBD1 (6 bases). The CDR3 covers 14 residues. The germline V and J ends were trimmed by 4 bases and 5 bases, with 9 bases remaining between them. Germline V lookup: CDR1 LNHDA, CDR2 SQIVND (reference sequence). DNA for the CDR3: TGTGCCAGTAGTACTGGACAGAATAATTCACCCCTCCACTTT. Translated, it gives CASSTGQNNSPLHF.

The J gene is TRBJ1-2, the V gene TRBV27; 8 nucleotides align to TRBD1. The germline CDR1 and CDR2 sequences are MNHEY and SMNVEV (reference sequence). CDR3 length: 14 amino acids. J gave up 5 bases and V 1 base, and 3 bases lay outside the gene matches. In nucleotides, the CDR3 is TGTGCCAGCAGTTTATATAACAGGGGGTATGGCTACACCTTC. Encoded protein: CASSLYNRGYGYTF.

The chain links TRBV6-5 to TRBJ1-5, with D maybe TRBD1 (5 bases). The CDR3 has 15 residues. Trimming pared 0 bases from V and 4 bases from J, leaving 10 bases between. Germline V gives CDR1 MNHEY, CDR2 SVGAGI. The CDR3 DNA reads TGTGCCAGCAGTTACTCGATTGACAGAAATCAGCCCCAGCATTTT. This translates into CASSYSIDRNQPQHF.

The chain has TRBV5-1 and TRBJ2-3; tentatively, D is TRBD1 or TRBD2 (5 bases each). Germline lookup yields CDR1 SGHRS and CDR2 YFSETQ. The CDR3 runs 13 residues. V lost 2 bases and J lost 9, with 13 bases in between. CDR3 residues: CASSLAVGETQYF. The CDR3 DNA follows: TGCGCCAGCAGCTTAGCTGTGGGGGAGACGCAGTATTTT.

The V gene is TRBV5-6, the J gene TRBJ1-2, with a tentative D call TRBD1 (5 bases). The CDR3 is 14 residues long. Trimming stripped 4 bases from V and 5 bases from J, with 15 bases between. Germline V gene data show CDR1 as SGHDT and CDR2 as YYEEEE. CDR3 sequence (DNA): TGTGCCAGCAGCCCTACGGGGACTTGGTATGGCTACACCTTC. It is translated as CASSPTGTWYGYTF.

The chain joins TRBV2 to TRBJ1-1; no clear D gene. The germline V and J ends were trimmed by 1 base and 4 bases, with 13 bases remaining between them. Per the germline V gene, CDR1 is SNHLY and CDR2 is FYNNEI. CDR3 size: 15 residues. CDR3 sequence (DNA): TGTGCCAGCAGTGAAGAGAGGCAGGTACGCACTGAAGCTTTCTTT. Residues: CASSEERQVRTEAFF.

The chain has TRBV19 and TRBJ2-5; the match to TRBD1 covers 9 bases. V lost 4 bases, J lost 6 bases, and 6 bases stayed unmatched. The CDR3 spans 14 residues. CDR1 and CDR2 from the germline V gene are LNHDA and SQIVND (reference sequence). The DNA of the CDR3 is TGTGCCAGTAGTACCCGACAGGGGGGGAAGACCCAGTACTTC. It translates to CASSTRQGGKTQYF.

V usage is TRBV2 and J usage is TRBJ1-4; no clear D gene. The CDR3 has 15 amino acids. CDR1 is SNHLY and CDR2 is FYNNEI in the germline V gene. Trimming shortened V by 6 bases and J by 0 bases, and 11 bases separated the two germline ends. CDR3 sequence reads: CASSPSGATNEKLFF. CDR3 nucleotides: TGTGCCAGCAGCCCCTCAGGAGCAACTAATGAAAAACTGTTTTTT.

The chain couples TRBV19 to TRBJ2-3; the D gene is possibly TRBD1 (5 bases). V lost 10 bases and J 1 base, leaving 21 bases between the germline ends. Germline assignment: CDR1 LNHDA and CDR2 SQIVND (reference sequence). CDR3 length: 16 residues. CDR3 sequence reads: CAKMNFRVAGTDTQYF. The CDR3 bases are TGTGCCAAAATGAACTTCAGGGTGGCCGGCACAGATACGCAGTATTTT. The full variable domain, in which reference TRBV19 and TRBJ2-3 provide the parts outside the CDR3, is DGGITQSPKYLFRKEGQNVTLSCEQNLNHDAMYWYRQDPGQGLRLIYYSQIVNDFQKGDIAEGYSVSREKKESFPLTVTSAQKNPTAFYLCAKMNFRVAGTDTQYFGPGTRLTVL.

This clone was detected once. The CDR3 coding sequence is TGTGCCAGCAGCTTGCTGCTCCGGGGCGGGATCGAAAACATTCAGTACTTC. It yields the protein CASSLLLRGGIENIQYF. The chain employs TRBV5-5 and TRBJ2-4; a possible D gene is TRBD2 (6 bases). CDR1 is SGHKS, CDR2 YYEKEE, per germline (reference sequence). Between the trimmed V and J ends, which lost 1 base and 5 bases, there was a span of 19 bases. The CDR3 runs to 17 residues.

In this sample, this clone turned up once. The same CDR3 also results from other DNA sequences found in this sample. The chain links TRBV24-1 to TRBJ1-2; D uncertain. Per germline, CDR1 KGHDR and CDR2 SFDVKD. V was pared by 0 bases and J by 7 bases, with 2 bases between. The CDR3 loop spans 11 amino acids. This CDR3 is CATSDLGGYTF. The CDR3 DNA reads TGTGCCACCAGTGATTTGGGTGGCTACACCTTC.

CDR3 protein: CASSIEGISTDTQYF. The DNA for the CDR3 is TGTGCCAGTAGTATAGAGGGGATTAGCACAGATACGCAGTATTTT. This chain uses TRBV19 with TRBJ2-3, with unresolved D. This CDR3 contains 15 residues. The V and J ends lost 0 bases and 0 bases respectively, with 7 bases between them. Per the germline V gene, CDR1 is LNHDA and CDR2 is SQIVND (reference sequence).

The rearrangement joins TRBV19 to TRBJ1-1; unclear D gene. Trimming pared 7 bases from V and 1 base from J, leaving 13 bases between. The germline CDR1 and CDR2 sequences are LNHDA and SQIVND (reference sequence). The CDR3 consists of 14 residues. CDR3 coding DNA: TGTGCCAGTATTTCAACCCCAGGGAACACTGAAGCTTTCTTT. Translating it yields CASISTPGNTEAFF.

The V gene is TRBV5-1, the J gene TRBJ2-2; D remains unclear. Germline CDR1 is SGHRS and CDR2 is YFSETQ. Trimming pared 4 bases from V and 4 bases from J, leaving 8 bases between. The CDR3 has 13 residues. CDR3 in DNA: TGCGCCAGCAGCACTACTTCCACCGGGGAGCTGTTTTTT. This gives the protein CASSTTSTGELFF.

V gene TRBV18 combines with J gene TRBJ2-3, with a tentative D call TRBD1 (6 bases). The V end lost 6 bases, the J end lost 2 bases, and 18 bases lay between the germline ends. The CDR3 has 16 amino acids. Germline CDR1 reads KGHSH; CDR2 reads LQKENI. The CDR3 reads CASSPILDRTTDTQYF. In nucleotides, the CDR3 is TGTGCCAGCTCTCCCATCCTAGACAGGACCACAGATACGCAGTATTTT. Looking up the rest from reference TRBV18 and TRBJ2-3 gives the full variable domain: NAGVMQNPRHLVRRRGQEARLRCSPMKGHSHVYWYRQLPEEGLKFMVYLQKENIIDESGMPKERFSAEFPKEGPSILRIQQVVRGDSAAYFCASSPILDRTTDTQYFGPGTRLTVL.

Here the CDR3 DNA reads TGTGCCAGTAGTATCCAGCGACAGGGCTCCTACAATGAGCAGTTCTTC. Translation: CASSIQRQGSYNEQFF. The chain combines TRBV19 with TRBJ2-1, with 7 bases that match TRBD1. V gave up 3 bases and J gave up 0 bases; unmatched junction bases: 5. In germline, CDR1 is LNHDA, CDR2 SQIVND (reference sequence). CDR3 length: 16 amino acids.

The chain couples TRBV3-1 (or the pseudogene TRBV3-2) to TRBJ1-1; D gene ambiguous. The V gene's germline CDR1 is LGHDT and CDR2 YNNKEL (reference sequence). V lost 4 bases, J lost 7 bases, and 10 bases lay in between. The length of the CDR3 is 12 residues. The CDR3 is CASSPQGIEAFF. The CDR3 DNA sequence: TGTGCCAGCAGCCCCCAAGGTATTGAAGCTTTCTTT.

The chain recombines TRBV19 with TRBJ1-2; D is uncertain. Between the trimmed V and J ends, which lost 3 bases and 4 bases, there was a span of 6 bases. The germline V gene has CDR1 LNHDA and CDR2 SQIVND (reference sequence). The CDR3 consists of 12 residues. The CDR3 loop is CASSIKAYGYTF. The CDR3 DNA is TGTGCCAGTAGTATTAAAGCCTATGGCTACACCTTC.

The V call is TRBV7-9, the J call TRBJ2-7, with D possibly TRBD1 on 5 matching bases. The CDR3 is 16 amino acids. The germline V and J ends were trimmed by 6 bases and 4 bases, with 22 bases remaining between them. Germline loops: CDR1 SEHNR, CDR2 FQNEAQ (reference sequence). CDR3 bases: TGTGCCAGCAGTAGGCCCCAGGGCACCAAACGGTACGAGCAGTACTTC. Amino acids: CASSRPQGTKRYEQYF.

The gene calls are TRBV27 and TRBJ2-7; D might be TRBD2 (7 bases). V was shortened by 4 bases and J by 4 bases, with 11 bases between the two germline ends. This CDR3 region has 13 residues. Per germline, CDR1 MNHEY and CDR2 SMNVEV (reference sequence). The CDR3 loop reads CASSWGGQYEQYF. The CDR3, as DNA: TGTGCCAGCAGTTGGGGGGGCCAGTACGAGCAGTACTTC.

This clone has just one count. The junction and the germline gene differ at one end; a read error may be behind it. The chain couples TRBV3-1 (or the pseudogene TRBV3-2) to TRBJ2-1; no clear D. CDR1 and CDR2 (germline): LGHDT, YNNKEL (reference sequence). CDR3 length: 14 residues. For the CDR3, the DNA is TGTGCCAGCAGCCAAGATCGAGCCTACAGTGAGCAGTTCTTC. Protein sequence: CASSQDRAYSEQFF.

This clone was detected a few times. This sequence joins TRBV27 and TRBJ1-4; no clear D gene. V was pared by 5 bases and J by 8 bases, with 15 bases between. Looked up from germline, CDR1 is MNHEY and CDR2 is SMNVEV (reference sequence). The CDR3 is 14 amino acids. The CDR3 loop reads CASSPLESGEKLFF. Here the CDR3 DNA reads TGTGCCAGCAGTCCCCTCGAGTCGGGGGAAAAACTGTTTTTT.

The chain uses TRBV28 and TRBJ1-4; no firm D call. Germline V gene sequence: CDR1 MDHEN, CDR2 SYDVKM. V was shortened by 7 bases and J by 6 bases, with 9 bases between the two germline ends. This CDR3 is built from 12 residues. The CDR3 here is CASKRTDEKLFF. The CDR3 nucleotides read TGTGCCAGCAAACGGACGGATGAAAAACTGTTTTTT.

The rearrangement joins TRBV29-1 to TRBJ2-2; no definite D call. The CDR3 loop spans 14 amino acids. V was shortened by 3 bases and J by 5 bases, with 13 bases between the two germline ends. Germline assignment: CDR1 SQVTM and CDR2 ANQGSEA. CDR3 coding DNA: TGCAGCGTTGAGGTAGGGCGAGTGACCGGGGAGCTGTTTTTT. Residues: CSVEVGRVTGELFF.

The gene calls are TRBV5-8 and TRBJ1-2; 9 bases match TRBD1. Germline CDR1 SGHTS, CDR2 YDEGEE. V trimming: 3 bases; J trimming: 6 bases; junction bases outside the gene matches: 12. The CDR3 sequence is 16 residues long. The CDR3 region has the DNA TGTGCCAGCAGCTGGGCCGGGACAGGGACCTTGAATGGCTACACCTTC. Amino acids: CASSWAGTGTLNGYTF.

The V gene is TRBV7-8, the J gene TRBJ1-1; 9 bases agree with TRBD1. Germline assignment: CDR1 SGHVS and CDR2 FQNEAQ. This CDR3 has 14 amino acids. Losses at the gene ends were 0 bases for V and 11 bases for J; bases not matched to a gene: 7. The CDR3 DNA sequence: TGTGCCAGCAGCTTAGCAGGGACAGGGAATTGGGCTTTCTTT. Protein product: CASSLAGTGNWAFF.

This sequence joins TRBV13 and TRBJ2-1; D perhaps matches TRBD1 (5 bases). Germline loops: CDR1 PRHDT, CDR2 FYEKMQ (reference sequence). The CDR3 is made up of 12 amino acids. V lost 5 bases to trimming and J lost 8 bases, with 10 bases between them. The chain's CDR3 is CASSPRGYEQFF. The CDR3 DNA follows: TGTGCCAGCAGCCCTAGGGGTTATGAGCAGTTCTTC.